This TCR beta chain was observed in a study of cytomegalovirus exposure and HLA in healthy donors. This CDR3 is built from 15 residues. V dropped 5 bases and J dropped 4; count of bases not matched to a gene: 10. Per the germline V gene, CDR1 is SGHAT and CDR2 is FQNNGV. In regard to this clone: The antigen is not known.

Study-wide results and limits: TRBV6-2, TRBV6-3 and other indistinguishable V segments were excluded.

Healthy bone marrow donors formed the donor group. Both 60 Vbeta primers and 13 Jbeta primers went into the PCR. Profiling relied on immunoSEQ multiplex PCR, and the TCRdb table lists in-frame clones only, not all of them. The sample lists roughly 130,000 clones, just under 75% occurring once. The receptor comes from a man aged 40-55 years in good health and CMV-seropositive. The chain links TRBV11-2 to TRBJ1-2, with 7 bases fitting TRBD1. Input material: PBMCs. Here the CDR3 DNA reads TGTGCCAGCAGCCCTAACAGGGGAGTTGGCTATGGCTACACCTTC. Protein sequence: CASSPNRGVGYGYTF.